The 21 T cell receptor beta chains below come from one sample, sequenced in a study of T cell responses to AZD1222 COVID-19 vaccine. Method: immunoSEQ multiplex PCR; TCRdb's copy keeps in-frame clones and lacks some. The sample shows just over 150,000 clones, more than 85% of them seen only once. The source material was peripheral blood, sampled after recovery from COVID-19. The source is an adult who had recovered from COVID-19.

The chain is built from TRBV6-2 or TRBV6-3 and TRBJ1-2; no reliable D call. V dropped 2 bases and J dropped 4 bases, with 17 bases sitting between them. Germline values: CDR1 MNHEY, CDR2 SVGEGT. The CDR3 is 16 amino acids. For the CDR3, the DNA is TGTGCCAGCAGTTACCCCCCCGCAAGAGATACCTATGGCTACACCTTC. Amino acid sequence: CASSYPPARDTYGYTF.

This rearrangement joins TRBV7-8 to TRBJ2-7; tentative D call: TRBD2 (6 bases). The germline V and J ends were trimmed by 0 bases and 5 bases, with 14 bases remaining between them. This CDR3 contains 15 residues. Germline loops: CDR1 SGHVS, CDR2 FQNEAQ. This chain's CDR3 is CASSLALSGVHEQYF. CDR3 DNA sequence: TGTGCCAGCAGCTTAGCTCTTAGCGGCGTTCACGAGCAGTACTTC.

This chain connects TRBV5-1 to TRBJ1-2, with 7 bases aligning to TRBD1. CDR3 length: 15 residues. The germline V gene has CDR1 SGHRS and CDR2 YFSETQ. The ends lost 0 bases at V and 8 bases at J; junction bases unmatched: 10. The CDR3 loop is CASSLALTGQGGYTF. In nucleotides, the CDR3 is TGCGCCAGCAGCTTGGCCTTGACAGGGCAGGGCGGCTACACCTTC. Combining the CDR3 with reference TRBV5-1 and TRBJ1-2 gives the whole variable domain KAGVTQTPRYLIKTRGQQVTLSCSPISGHRSVSWYQQTPGQGLQFLFEYFSETQRNKGNFPGRFSGRQFSNSRSEMNVSTLELGDSALYLCASSLALTGQGGYTFGSGTRLTVV.

This clone has a handful of counts. V usage is TRBV2 and J usage is TRBJ1-2, with D possibly matching TRBD1 (5 bases). The CDR3 is 13 amino acids. Trimming cost V 4 bases and J 5 bases, with 11 bases left between them. CDR1 and CDR2 from the germline V gene are SNHLY and FYNNEI. CDR3 bases: TGTGCCAGCAGTGCGGGACCACGATATGGCTACACCTTC. Protein: CASSAGPRYGYTF.

This clone has a handful of counts. The V call is TRBV7-3, the J call TRBJ1-1, with 9 nucleotides matching TRBD1. CDR3 size: 13 residues. The junction had 3 bases not matched to a gene; V was cut back by 4 bases and J by 6 bases. The V gene's germline CDR1 is SGHTA and CDR2 FQGTGA. CDR3 in DNA: TGTGCCAGCAGCTCGGACAGGGGAGCTGAAGCTTTCTTT. It codes for CASSSDRGAEAFF. Variable domain in full (rest from reference TRBV7-3 and TRBJ1-1): GAGVSQTPSNKVTEKGKYVELRCDPISGHTALYWYRQSLGQGPEFLIYFQGTGAADDSGLPNDRFFAVRPEGSVSTLKIQRTERGDSAVYLCASSSDRGAEAFFGQGTRLTVV.

This clone was detected only a few times. The chain joins TRBV5-1 to TRBJ1-3; weak D call: TRBD1 (6 bases). Per germline, CDR1 SGHRS and CDR2 YFSETQ. Deletions cut 6 bases from V and 2 bases from J, with 12 bases between. This CDR3 has 14 amino acids. CDR3 residues: CASKKQGTGNTIYF. Here the CDR3 DNA reads TGCGCCAGCAAGAAACAGGGAACTGGAAACACCATATATTTT.

The J gene is TRBJ1-5, the V gene TRBV19; D might be TRBD1 (5 bases). Germline CDR1 reads LNHDA; CDR2 reads SQIVND (reference sequence). The ends were cut back, 10 bases at V and 2 bases at J, with 24 bases in the middle. This CDR3 region has 17 residues. CDR3 bases: TGTGCCACTGGGACTGGGGGGGGAGCGAGCCGCAATCAGCCCCAGCATTTT. Protein sequence: CATGTGGGASRNQPQHF.

The chain couples TRBV7-2 to TRBJ1-2, with TRBD1 matching 10 bases. Germline CDR1 reads SGHTA; CDR2 reads FQGNSA. The trim removed 5 bases at V and 4 bases at J, leaving 13 bases unmatched. The CDR3 spans 17 residues. CDR3 in amino acids: CASSNRDRGSALYGYTF. CDR3 DNA: TGTGCCAGCAGCAACCGGGACAGGGGTTCAGCCCTCTATGGCTACACCTTC.

The rearrangement links TRBV5-1 to TRBJ1-1, with TRBD1 matching 7 bases. V lost 4 bases, J lost 4 bases, and 10 bases stayed unmatched. Germline CDR1 and CDR2: SGHRS and YFSETQ. The CDR3 has 15 residues. DNA for the CDR3: TGCGCCAGCAGCCTACCTGGGACAGCCCTCACTGAAGCTTTCTTT. Its translation: CASSLPGTALTEAFF.

This chain links TRBV5-4 with TRBJ1-3; D remains ambiguous. CDR1 is SGHNT and CDR2 is YYREEE in the germline V gene (reference sequence). The V and J ends lost 4 bases and 0 bases respectively, with 14 bases between them. This CDR3 contains 16 residues. CDR3 loop: CASSREGPSSGNTIYF. In DNA form, the CDR3 reads TGTGCCAGCAGCCGGGAGGGCCCAAGCTCTGGAAACACCATATATTTT. The full variable domain, rest sourced from reference TRBV5-4 and TRBJ1-3, is ETGVTQSPTHLIKTRGQQVTLRCSSQSGHNTVSWYQQALGQGPQFIFQYYREEENGRGNFPPRFSGLQFPNYSSELNVNALELDDSALYLCASSREGPSSGNTIYFGEGSWLTVV.

The chain is built from TRBV5-4 and TRBJ1-3; tentatively, D is TRBD1 (5 bases). Trimming shortened V by 0 bases and J by 3 bases, and 10 bases separated the two germline ends. The V gene's germline CDR1 is SGHNT and CDR2 YYREEE (reference sequence). This CDR3 has 15 amino acids. In DNA form, the CDR3 reads TGTGCCAGCAGCTTGGTTTCCCAGGGTGGAAACACCATATATTTT. It is translated as CASSLVSQGGNTIYF. Combining the CDR3 with reference TRBV5-4 and TRBJ1-3 gives the whole variable domain ETGVTQSPTHLIKTRGQQVTLRCSSQSGHNTVSWYQQALGQGPQFIFQYYREEENGRGNFPPRFSGLQFPNYSSELNVNALELDDSALYLCASSLVSQGGNTIYFGEGSWLTVV.

Written as DNA, the CDR3 is TGTGCCAGCAGTGAATGGGGAGGGGACACTGAAGCTTTCTTT. This sequence encodes CASSEWGGDTEAFF. The rearrangement uses TRBV2 and TRBJ1-1; D perhaps matches TRBD1 (5 bases). The CDR3 spans 14 residues. The V gene lost 2 bases and the J gene lost 3 bases, with 10 bases spanning the gap. Germline V gives CDR1 SNHLY, CDR2 FYNNEI.

The J gene is TRBJ1-5, the V gene TRBV27, with 8 bases fitting TRBD1. Germline lookup yields CDR1 MNHEY and CDR2 SMNVEV (reference sequence). Losses at the gene ends were 8 bases for V and 6 bases for J; bases not matched to a gene: 12. The CDR3 runs to 15 residues. The CDR3 bases are TGTGCCAGCGGATCCCGGACAGGGTGGGGTCAGCCCCAGCATTTT. Protein: CASGSRTGWGQPQHF.

The V call is TRBV4-1, the J call TRBJ1-2; 7 bases map to TRBD1. V lost 1 base, J lost 4 bases, and 6 bases stayed unmatched. The germline V gene has CDR1 MGHRA and CDR2 YSYEKL. This CDR3 is built from 15 residues. The CDR3 loop reads CASSQVSDRAYGYTF. DNA for the CDR3: TGCGCCAGCAGCCAAGTATCCGACAGGGCCTATGGCTACACCTTC.

This chain joins TRBV12-3 or TRBV12-4 and TRBJ2-1, with TRBD1 matching over 8 bases. Unmatched junction bases numbered 8, after V lost 4 bases and J lost 15 bases. This CDR3 has 12 residues. The CDR3 loop reads CASSSRGTGRFF. CDR3 nucleotides: TGTGCCAGCAGTTCAAGGGGGACAGGCCGGTTCTTC.

This chain uses TRBV4-2 with TRBJ2-1; D is unresolved. Trimming took off 0 bases at V and 9 bases at J, with 9 bases between the two ends. The CDR3 extends over 13 amino acids. In germline, CDR1 is LGHNA, CDR2 YNFKEQ. The CDR3 region has the DNA TGTGCCAGCAGCCAAGATCCCCGGATTGAGCAGTTCTTC. Protein: CASSQDPRIEQFF.

This chain connects TRBV7-2 to TRBJ2-7; 10 bases align to TRBD1. V shed 4 bases and J 5 bases; nucleotides not matched to a gene: 14. The CDR3 is 17 amino acids. From germline, CDR1 is SGHTA and CDR2 FQGNSA. In DNA, the CDR3 is TGTGCCAGCAGCTCCAATCCCCCTGACAGGGGGCAAGACGAGCAGTACTTC. It yields the protein CASSSNPPDRGQDEQYF.

The CDR3 nucleotides are TGTGCCAGCAGCCTTGGGATAGGGGATACGCAGTATTTT. Amino acid sequence: CASSLGIGDTQYF. The chain joins TRBV11-1 to TRBJ2-3; no clear D gene. The germline V and J ends were trimmed by 5 bases and 6 bases, with 12 bases remaining between them. The CDR3 consists of 13 residues. Germline loops: CDR1 SGHAT, CDR2 FQDESV (reference sequence).

The chain carries TRBV5-4 and TRBJ1-1; D is unclear. Trimming took off 1 base at V and 0 bases at J, with 4 bases between the two ends. The CDR3 is 13 residues long. The germline CDR1 and CDR2 sequences are SGHNT and YYREEE (reference sequence). CDR3 DNA: TGTGCCAGCAGCTTGCACATGAACACTGAAGCTTTCTTT. Protein product: CASSLHMNTEAFF.

The chain couples TRBV29-1 to TRBJ1-5; maybe TRBD1 (6 bases). CDR1 and CDR2 from the germline V gene are SQVTM and ANQGSEA. The V end lost 7 bases, the J end lost 5 bases, and 15 bases lay between the germline ends. The CDR3 is made up of 13 amino acids. The CDR3: CSASGQNDQPQHF. The CDR3 DNA reads as TGCAGCGCTTCCGGACAGAACGATCAGCCCCAGCATTTT.

The chain uses TRBV29-1 and TRBJ2-2, with a possible D match to TRBD2 (5 bases). CDR3 size: 14 residues. The germline V gene encodes CDR1 SQVTM and CDR2 ANQGSEA. V dropped 4 bases and J dropped 2 bases, with 11 bases sitting between them. The CDR3 spells CSVGRFSNTGELFF. CDR3 DNA sequence: TGCAGCGTTGGGAGGTTCAGCAACACCGGGGAGCTGTTTTTT.